Listed below are T cell receptor beta chains from one sample, sequenced in a study of blood T cells in healthy people across ages. Via MiXCR, TCRdb re-called the 5' RACE reads, giving one row per CDR3 protein. The table shows about 1.1 million distinct CDR3 sequences, with around two fifths occurring only once. Sequencing was carried out using blood. The source is a man younger than 30 in good health. Both conserved end residues are trimmed from each CDR3.

V gene	J gene	CDR3 length	CDR3 protein
TRBV5-4	TRBJ2-1	16	ASSLSAVSGGSYNEQF
TRBV7-2	-	13	ASSSGTGEKGTQY
TRBV6-2/TRBV6-3	TRBJ2-7	15	ASSSRARQRNSFEQY
TRBV6-2/TRBV6-3	TRBJ2-7	12	ASSYAGAHYEQY
TRBV25-1	TRBJ2-5	12	ASSEYDRGETQY
TRBV20-1	TRBJ1-5	13	SALNRDRGGQPQH
TRBV6-5	TRBJ2-6	11	AGSESGANVLT
TRBV5-1	TRBJ2-2	12	ASTLAAVTGELF
TRBV4-3	TRBJ1-2	12	ASSQGEGAYGYT
TRBV12-3/TRBV12-4	TRBJ1-2	12	ASSSPGPPNGYT
TRBV9	TRBJ2-1	14	ASSLYTSGGNNEQF
TRBV7-2	TRBJ2-1	11	ASSPGSYNEQF
TRBV18	TRBJ2-6	14	ASSPGLFGGANVLT
TRBV19	TRBJ1-2	14	ASSSPGTANFYGYT
TRBV29-1	TRBJ2-7	15	SVGGVGGGRGGYEQY
TRBV9	TRBJ2-5	14	ASSVATSGGAETQY
TRBV12-3/TRBV12-4	TRBJ1-3	14	ASSTGTAASGNTIY
TRBV6-5	TRBJ2-3	11	ASRATSTDTQY
TRBV20-1	TRBJ1-4	11	SARLGPNEKLF
TRBV27	TRBJ2-5	14	ASTHTGTGLQETQY
TRBV4-2	TRBJ2-1	13	ASTSALLGNDEQF
TRBV7-9	TRBJ1-1	13	ASSLARGAGTEAF
TRBV4-1	TRBJ2-1	15	ASSQQDLASSYNEQF
TRBV29-1	TRBJ2-1	10	SAEGQENEQF
TRBV3-1	TRBJ2-7	14	ASSQTGRGGFYEQY
TRBV6-1	TRBJ1-1	11	ASRRAENTEAF
TRBV7-2	TRBJ1-5	13	ASSFQQGVGQPQH
TRBV4-3	TRBJ1-3	14	ASSQDDSGSGNTIY
TRBV4-2	TRBJ2-7	14	ASSQDYDGVTYEQY
TRBV29-1	TRBJ1-2	10	SVDDRGGGYT
TRBV6-1	TRBJ2-3	14	ASSEKDRGFTDTQY
TRBV20-1	TRBJ2-7	9	SATGYDEQY
TRBV18	TRBJ2-5	13	ASSPGATLQETQY
TRBV12-3/TRBV12-4	TRBJ2-2	12	ASSQPARYGELF
TRBV4-1	TRBJ2-1	14	ASSQAVSRTYNEQF
TRBV20-1	TRBJ2-1	12	SAPRAGDYNEQF
TRBV6-2/TRBV6-3	TRBJ2-2	16	ASSYLLGAGRNTGELF
TRBV9	TRBJ1-1	12	ASSYLDRNTEAF
TRBV3-1	TRBJ2-5	9	ASRWGVVQY
TRBV14	TRBJ2-3	11	ASSPPNGDTQY
TRBV6-5	TRBJ2-3	13	ASSFAPQGTDTQY
TRBV9	TRBJ2-7	12	ASSGAGGPSEQY
TRBV28	TRBJ1-1	10	ASTPGRIEAF
TRBV4-3	TRBJ1-4	14	ASSQDRGQGSEKLF
TRBV4-3	-	12	ASYKGGEIDEQY